This passage covers 10 T cell receptor beta chains from one sample sequenced in a study of OX40 agonist ivuxolimab in advanced cancers. Profiling relied on immunoSEQ multiplex PCR, and the TCRdb table lists in-frame clones only, not all of them. Of tens of thousands of clones in the sample, approximately 92% were seen once. The sample here was CD4+ or CD8+ T cells sorted from blood, taken in a trial of the OX40 agonist ivuxolimab. The receptors were gathered from an adult with an advanced solid tumor such as melanoma, head and neck, liver or kidney cancer.

The chain couples TRBV11-2 to TRBJ1-4; D not certain. This CDR3 comprises 13 residues. Per germline, CDR1 SGHAT and CDR2 FQNNGV. V lost 3 bases to trimming and J lost 8 bases, with 10 bases between them. The CDR3 region is CASSFSGGEKLFF. CDR3 in DNA: TGTGCCAGCAGCTTCTCGGGCGGCGAAAAACTGTTTTTT.

The chain carries TRBV7-9 and TRBJ1-6; D gene ambiguous. CDR1 SEHNR and CDR2 FQNEAQ come from the germline V gene (reference sequence). This CDR3 spans 14 amino acids. V lost 2 bases, J lost 7 bases, and 9 bases lay in between. The chain's CDR3 is CASSLRAENSPLHF. The CDR3, as DNA: TGTGCCAGCAGCTTAAGGGCGGAAAATTCACCCCTCCACTTT. The whole variable domain, remainder taken from reference TRBV7-9 and TRBJ1-6, is DTGVSQNPRHKITKRGQNVTFRCDPISEHNRLYWYRQTLGQGPEFLTYFQNEAQLEKSRLLSDRFSAERPKGSFSTLEIQRTEQGDSAMYLCASSLRAENSPLHFGNGTRLTVT.

Worth noting for this clone: Different DNA sequences within this sample yield the same CDR3. This rearrangement joins TRBV7-3 to TRBJ2-7; no definite D call. This CDR3 contains 13 residues. Trimming left V 2 bases short and J 1 base short, with 6 bases between. The germline V gene encodes CDR1 SGHTA and CDR2 FQGTGA. The CDR3: CASSLGVSYEQYF. CDR3 DNA sequence: TGTGCCAGCAGCTTAGGGGTTTCCTACGAGCAGTACTTC.

V and J are TRBV19 and TRBJ2-2, with TRBD1 matching over 8 bases. Trimming removed 4 bases from V and 1 base from J; junction bases left unmatched: 2. The length of the CDR3 is 15 residues. The V gene's germline CDR1 is LNHDA and CDR2 SQIVND (reference sequence). In DNA, the CDR3 is TGTGCCAGTAGTAAGGGACAGGAGAACACCGGGGAGCTGTTTTTT. Translating gives CASSKGQENTGELFF.

This clone was observed once. The chain recombines TRBV15 with TRBJ1-2; D remains ambiguous. The V gene lost 1 base and the J gene lost 5 bases, with 14 bases spanning the gap. The CDR3 loop spans 15 amino acids. Germline V lookup: CDR1 LNHNV, CDR2 YYDKDF (reference sequence). The DNA for the CDR3 is TGTGCCACCAGCAGAGTTGGAGGCGCTGGGTATGGCTACACCTTC. This encodes CATSRVGGAGYGYTF.

This chain uses TRBV5-1 with TRBJ2-5, with D uncertain. Germline V lookup: CDR1 SGHRS, CDR2 YFSETQ. The CDR3 has 14 residues. The germline V and J ends were trimmed by 1 base and 2 bases, with 9 bases remaining between them. The chain's CDR3 is CASSLRPAQETQYF. The CDR3 DNA reads TGCGCCAGCAGCTTGCGCCCAGCACAAGAGACCCAGTACTTC.

The chain recombines TRBV15 with TRBJ1-3; D is possibly TRBD1 (5 bases). CDR3 length equals 16 residues. Germline values: CDR1 LNHNV, CDR2 YYDKDF (reference sequence). Trimming removed 0 bases at V and 3 bases at J, with 12 bases between. The CDR3, as DNA: TGTGCCACCAGCAGAGATCTTGGGGGGATTGGAAACACCATATATTTT. It codes for CATSRDLGGIGNTIYF.

J is TRBJ1-6 and V is TRBV5-1; TRBD1 agrees at 9 bases. The CDR3 extends over 16 amino acids. Per the germline V gene, CDR1 is SGHRS and CDR2 is YFSETQ. J lost 8 bases, V lost 0 bases, and 6 bases had no gene match. CDR3 loop: CASSLETGGTYSPLHF. DNA of the CDR3: TGCGCCAGCAGCTTGGAGACAGGGGGTACCTATTCACCCCTCCACTTT.

CDR3: CASSPLTAYQETQYF. DNA for the CDR3: TGTGCCAGCTCACCACTTACAGCCTACCAAGAGACCCAGTACTTC. This rearrangement joins TRBV18 to TRBJ2-5; D is unclear. CDR1 KGHSH and CDR2 LQKENI come from the germline V gene. The CDR3 runs 15 residues. V lost 1 base and J 0 bases, leaving 9 bases between the germline ends.

The chain employs TRBV7-9 and TRBJ2-7, with D possibly matching TRBD1 (6 bases). The ends were cut back, 6 bases at V and 4 bases at J, with 13 bases in the middle. The CDR3 has 13 residues. Germline-derived CDR1 and CDR2 are SEHNR and FQNEAQ (reference sequence). The CDR3 DNA reads TGTGCCAGCAGAAACAGGGAAGGGTACGAGCAGTACTTC. Residues: CASRNREGYEQYF.